Shown below are 13 T cell receptor beta chains from a single sample sequenced in a study of spatial heterogeneity in lung cancer. Specified time point: blood at routine non-recurrence follow-up after resection. Whole RNA from tumor, nontumor lung or frozen PBMC was sequenced unsorted. TCRdb fed the 5' RACE reads into MiXCR, producing one record per CDR3 protein. Of roughly 120,000 distinct CDR3 sequences listed, about 12% are singletons. This specimen was PBMCs, taken at follow-up. The receptors come from a male donor with early-stage non-small cell lung cancer.

This clonotype was seen only a few times. The chain recombines TRBV20-1 with TRBJ2-7, with D possibly being TRBD1 (6 bases). Per the germline V gene, CDR1 is DFQATT and CDR2 is SNEGSKA (reference sequence). The CDR3 loop spans 13 amino acids. The V end was cut by 3 bases, the J end by 0 bases, with 9 bases between. The CDR3 DNA reads TGCAGTGCTAGTTTACAGGGCTCCTACGAGCAGTACTTC. Amino acid sequence: CSASLQGSYEQYF.

In its sample, this clonotype was seen many times. The V gene is TRBV7-8, the J gene TRBJ2-7; 7 bases are shared with TRBD1. Germline loops: CDR1 SGHVS, CDR2 FQNEAQ. J lost 0 bases, V lost 5 bases, and 10 bases had no gene match. The CDR3 loop spans 16 amino acids. CDR3 nucleotides: TGTGCCAGCAGCCGCGGACAGGTCCAGAGCTCCTACGAGCAGTACTTC. Translation: CASSRGQVQSSYEQYF.

The table lists this clonotype with many counts. The J gene is TRBJ2-1, the V gene TRBV4-2; 8 positions agree with TRBD2. The germline V gene has CDR1 LGHNA and CDR2 YNFKEQ. Germline trimming cut 4 bases from V and 1 base from J; bases unmatched to any gene: 6. The CDR3 loop spans 16 amino acids. CDR3 residues: CASSPYGGGSYNEQFF. CDR3 DNA sequence: TGTGCCAGCAGCCCGTACGGGGGGGGGTCCTACAATGAGCAGTTCTTC.

The chain recombines TRBV9 with TRBJ1-2, with D perhaps TRBD1 (5 bases). The germline CDR1 and CDR2 sequences are SGDLS and YYNGEE. V gave up 0 bases and J gave up 8 bases, with 14 bases separating them. The CDR3 runs 14 residues. Here the CDR3 DNA reads TGTGCCAGCAGCGTAGATGGCCAGGGATACGGCTACACCTTC. Protein sequence: CASSVDGQGYGYTF.

This clonotype was observed a few times. The chain recombines TRBV19 with TRBJ1-6, with D perhaps TRBD1 (6 bases). The CDR3 totals 15 residues. Trimming took 6 bases from V and 4 from J, leaving 13 bases between them. Germline assignment: CDR1 LNHDA and CDR2 SQIVND (reference sequence). The CDR3 DNA reads TGTGCCAGTAGGGGACGGACAGAGTATAATTCACCCCTCCACTTT. Its translation is CASRGRTEYNSPLHF.

This clonotype showed up many times. The chain uses TRBV7-9 and TRBJ2-7, with D unresolved. The CDR3 totals 13 residues. Trimming left V 5 bases short and J 7 bases short, with 15 bases between. Germline lookup yields CDR1 SEHNR and CDR2 FQNEAQ (reference sequence). The CDR3 protein is CASSPWSTPEQYF. The DNA of the CDR3 is TGTGCCAGCAGCCCCTGGTCTACCCCGGAGCAGTACTTC.

The table lists this clonotype with many counts. Here the CDR3 reads CASSLKRQPHEQYF. CDR3 bases: TGCGCCAGCAGCTTGAAGCGCCAGCCGCACGAGCAGTACTTC. The chain links TRBV5-1 to TRBJ2-7; no definite D call. The V end was cut by 1 base, the J end by 5 bases, with 13 bases between. Germline V lookup: CDR1 SGHRS, CDR2 YFSETQ. This CDR3 spans 14 amino acids.

This clonotype was recorded a few times. The chain combines TRBV28 with TRBJ1-5, with 7 bases lining up with TRBD1. With 6 bases clipped from V and 1 base from J, the junction kept 15 bases outside the gene matches. The CDR3 contains 18 residues. Germline CDR1 is MDHEN and CDR2 is SYDVKM. CDR3 nucleotides: TGTGCCAGCAGAACAAAAACAGGGGTATTATTGAGCAATCAGCCCCAGCATTTT. This codes for CASRTKTGVLLSNQPQHF.

The chain employs TRBV30 and TRBJ2-1, with 10 bases identical to TRBD2. Germline V CDR1 and CDR2: GTSNPN, SVGIG (reference sequence). With 0 bases clipped from V and 0 bases from J, the junction kept 5 bases outside the gene matches. This CDR3 has 17 amino acids. CDR3: CAWSVASGGSSYNEQFF. CDR3 nucleotide sequence: TGTGCCTGGAGTGTTGCTAGCGGGGGAAGCTCCTACAATGAGCAGTTCTTC.

This clonotype was seen a handful of times. The V and J genes are TRBV30 and TRBJ1-6; TRBD1 might be the D (6 bases). Germline CDR1 is GTSNPN and CDR2 is SVGIG (reference sequence). The CDR3 extends over 14 amino acids. V was cut by 4 bases and J by 6 bases, with 13 bases left in between. The CDR3 protein is CAWKRGGGNSPLHF. CDR3 nucleotides: TGTGCCTGGAAAAGAGGGGGAGGTAATTCACCCCTCCACTTT.

This clonotype was detected a few times. The chain joins TRBV9 to TRBJ1-1; D remains unclear. Germline V gene lookup returns CDR1 SGDLS and CDR2 YYNGEE. V was clipped by 3 bases and J by 0 bases, with 6 bases between them. The CDR3 is 13 residues long. The CDR3: CASSGSMNTEAFF. CDR3 DNA sequence: TGTGCCAGCAGCGGGTCTATGAACACTGAAGCTTTCTTT.

CDR3 in DNA: TGTGCCAGCAGACGCGGACAGGATTCCTACGAGCAGTACTTC. This translates into CASRRGQDSYEQYF. The rearrangement links TRBV6-5 to TRBJ2-7; 7 bases align to TRBD1. The CDR3 sequence is 14 residues long. Germline CDR1 and CDR2: MNHEY and SVGAGI. J was trimmed by 1 base and V by 6 bases; bases with no gene match: 6.

This clonotype came up a few times. The chain recombines TRBV5-1 with TRBJ1-1, with 7 positions matching TRBD1. The CDR3 runs to 15 residues. Looked up from germline, CDR1 is SGHRS and CDR2 is YFSETQ. With 0 bases clipped from V and 2 bases from J, the junction kept 4 bases outside the gene matches. Here the CDR3 reads CASSLGQGINTEAFF. CDR3 DNA: TGCGCCAGCAGCTTGGGACAGGGTATCAACACTGAAGCTTTCTTT. Drawing the rest from reference TRBV5-1 and TRBJ1-1, the complete variable domain is KAGVTQTPRYLIKTRGQQVTLSCSPISGHRSVSWYQQTPGQGLQFLFEYFSETQRNKGNFPGRFSGRQFSNSRSEMNVSTLELGDSALYLCASSLGQGINTEAFFGQGTRLTVV.